One and the same sample provided the 12 T cell receptor beta chains below, sequenced in a study of T cell responses to AZD1222 COVID-19 vaccine. TCRdb's copy holds only in-frame clones and misses some; the assay was immunoSEQ multiplex PCR. Of 50,000 or so clones listed, 80% to 90% are singletons. The material sequenced was peripheral blood, taken on day 0 of AZD1222 vaccination. These TCRs come from an adult in good health.

The chain links TRBV5-4 to TRBJ2-3, with 12 bases lining up with TRBD2. This CDR3 is built from 16 residues. Germline CDR1 is SGHNT and CDR2 is YYREEE (reference sequence). The V segment lost 1 base and the J segment 4 bases; nucleotides outside the gene matches: 4. Here the CDR3 reads CASSLYLAGGPDTQYF. The DNA of the CDR3 is TGTGCCAGCAGCTTGTATCTAGCGGGAGGGCCAGATACGCAGTATTTT.

The chain couples TRBV7-2 to TRBJ1-5; no reliable D call. The ends were cut back, 1 base at V and 4 bases at J, with 17 bases in the middle. Germline-derived CDR1 and CDR2 are SGHTA and FQGNSA. This CDR3 contains 17 residues. The CDR3 coding sequence is TGTGCCAGCAGCTTAGTCTCTGGACCGTCTAGAAATCAGCCCCAGCATTTT. Amino acids: CASSLVSGPSRNQPQHF.

The J gene is TRBJ2-2, the V gene TRBV5-1; no reliable D call. In germline, CDR1 is SGHRS, CDR2 YFSETQ. Between the trimmed V and J ends, which lost 6 bases and 4 bases, there was a span of 13 bases. This CDR3 region has 14 residues. DNA for the CDR3: TGCGCCAGCAAGGACGTAGCACCCACCGGGGAGCTGTTTTTT. Translation: CASKDVAPTGELFF. Drawing the rest from reference TRBV5-1 and TRBJ2-2, the complete variable domain is KAGVTQTPRYLIKTRGQQVTLSCSPISGHRSVSWYQQTPGQGLQFLFEYFSETQRNKGNFPGRFSGRQFSNSRSEMNVSTLELGDSALYLCASKDVAPTGELFFGEGSRLTVL.

The J gene is TRBJ1-2, the V gene TRBV29-1; 9 nucleotides line up with TRBD1. CDR1 and CDR2 from the germline V gene are SQVTM and ANQGSEA. The ends lost 6 bases at V and 6 bases at J; junction bases unmatched: 8. CDR3 size: 13 residues. The CDR3 sequence is CSVINRDRDGYTF. As DNA, the CDR3 is TGCAGCGTGATCAACCGGGACAGGGATGGCTACACCTTC.

The chain links TRBV6-2 or TRBV6-3 to TRBJ2-3; tentative D call: TRBD2 (6 bases). Germline assignment: CDR1 MNHEY and CDR2 SVGEGT. Trimming took off 2 bases at V and 4 bases at J, with 16 bases between the two ends. The CDR3 covers 16 residues. As DNA, the CDR3 is TGTGCCAGCAGTTACGGCCGGGAGAGTTACTCAGATACGCAGTATTTT. Translated: CASSYGRESYSDTQYF.

J is TRBJ1-6 and V is TRBV4-1; TRBD1 matches 7 bases. The CDR3 has 14 residues. Germline V CDR1 and CDR2: MGHRA, YSYEKL. J lost 13 bases, V lost 7 bases, and 13 bases had no gene match. CDR3 sequence reads: CASTTDRRGSPLHF. The CDR3 nucleotides read TGCGCCAGCACCACGGACAGGCGGGGGTCGCCCCTCCACTTT.

The chain joins TRBV5-8 to TRBJ2-2, with a weak D call TRBD2 (5 bases). CDR3 length: 13 residues. The V gene lost 1 base and the J gene lost 7 bases, with 8 bases spanning the gap. Germline V gene lookup returns CDR1 SGHTS and CDR2 YDEGEE. CDR3 amino acids: CASSLPGYGELFF. DNA of the CDR3: TGTGCCAGCAGCTTGCCGGGGTACGGGGAGCTGTTTTTT.

This clone occurred once. The chain joins TRBV30 to TRBJ2-1; D could derive from TRBD1 or TRBD2 (6 bases each). The ends were cut back, 4 bases at V and 12 bases at J, with 13 bases in the middle. The germline gives CDR1 GTSNPN, CDR2 SVGIG (reference sequence). The CDR3 has 11 amino acids. CDR3 sequence: CAWIYGGGQFF. CDR3 nucleotide sequence: TGTGCCTGGATTTATGGAGGGGGGCAGTTCTTC.

The chain has TRBV7-2 and TRBJ2-1; no reliable D call. From germline, CDR1 is SGHTA and CDR2 FQGNSA. CDR3 size: 14 residues. Trimming pared 4 bases from V and 6 bases from J, leaving 13 bases between. CDR3 sequence (DNA): TGTGCCAGCAGCTATGGGTCTAGTTCCAATGAGCAGTTCTTC. The encoded protein is CASSYGSSSNEQFF.

The gene calls are TRBV5-4 and TRBJ1-1; TRBD1 might be the D (5 bases). CDR1 and CDR2 (germline): SGHNT, YYREEE (reference sequence). Trimming cost V 0 bases and J 0 bases, with 9 bases left between them. The CDR3 has 15 residues. CDR3 DNA: TGTGCCAGCAGCTTGGGGGGCCAAATGAACACTGAAGCTTTCTTT. This encodes CASSLGGQMNTEAFF.

The V gene is TRBV13, the J gene TRBJ2-3, with TRBD2 identical over 9 bases. Germline trimming cut 5 bases from V and 8 bases from J; bases unmatched to any gene: 11. Germline CDR1 is PRHDT and CDR2 is FYEKMQ (reference sequence). The CDR3 loop spans 15 amino acids. The CDR3 DNA follows: TGTGCCAGCAGCCTGGGAGTAGCGGGAGTAAGTACGCAGTATTTT. This translates into CASSLGVAGVSTQYF. Complete variable domain (other parts from reference TRBV13 and TRBJ2-3): AAGVIQSPRHLIKEKRETATLKCYPIPRHDTVYWYQQGPGQDPQFLISFYEKMQSDKGSIPDRFSAQQFSDYHSELNMSSLELGDSALYFCASSLGVAGVSTQYFGPGTRLTVL.

This chain connects TRBV15 to TRBJ1-1; the D is unclear. CDR3 length: 13 amino acids. Germline loops: CDR1 LNHNV, CDR2 YYDKDF (reference sequence). V was cut by 0 bases and J by 1 base, with 3 bases left in between. The CDR3 spells CATSREGNTEAFF. The CDR3 region has the DNA TGTGCCACCAGCAGAGAGGGGAACACTGAAGCTTTCTTT.